What follows describes a single TCR beta chain. Method: immunoSEQ multiplex PCR; TCRdb's copy keeps in-frame clones and lacks some. The sample records 120,000 or so clones, around 86% being singletons. CDR1 is SGHNT and CDR2 is YENEEA in the germline V gene. The CDR3 is made up of 12 amino acids. Deletions cut 1 base from V and 4 bases from J, with 4 bases between. This entry is derived from a study of control samples from healthy donors and cancer patients. The V gene is TRBV11-3, the J gene TRBJ1-1; D gene unclear. The sequenced sample was blood. This receptor was identified in a man aged 35 to 55 in good health. CDR3 sequence: CASSLGPTEAFF. CDR3 in DNA: TGTGCCAGCAGCTTAGGTCCCACTGAAGCTTTCTTT.